Below are 7 T cell receptor beta chains sequenced from a single sample in a study of shared clonotypes between healthy human individuals. Generated by immunoSEQ multiplex PCR, the TCRdb table keeps only in-frame clones and is missing some. The sample contains 730,000 or so clones, 60% to 80% of which appear only once. The sequenced sample was memory CD4+ T cells sorted from blood. Sample subset: CD45RA-negative fraction. The source of these receptors is a woman aged 30 to 39 in good health.

V is TRBV5-5 and J is TRBJ2-2, with 12 positions matching TRBD2. Germline CDR1 is SGHKS and CDR2 is YYEKEE (reference sequence). J lost 3 bases, V lost 2 bases, and 2 bases had no gene match. The CDR3 loop spans 16 amino acids. The CDR3 DNA reads as TGTGCCAGCAGCTTCGGGACTAGCGGGCACACCGGGGAGCTGTTTTTT. This encodes CASSFGTSGHTGELFF.

This rearrangement joins TRBV4-2 to TRBJ2-2; 9 bases agree with TRBD2. Germline trimming cut 0 bases from V and 4 bases from J; bases unmatched to any gene: 6. This CDR3 has 17 residues. The V gene's germline CDR1 is LGHNA and CDR2 YNFKEQ. Here the CDR3 DNA reads TGTGCCAGCAGCCAAGACTTAGCGGGAGAGGTCACCGGGGAGCTGTTTTTT. The encoded protein is CASSQDLAGEVTGELFF.

This clone has only one observation. The genes are TRBV9 and TRBJ2-7; D gene unclear. Between the trimmed V and J ends, which lost 0 bases and 4 bases, there was a span of 8 bases. The germline V gene has CDR1 SGDLS and CDR2 YYNGEE. CDR3 length: 13 amino acids. The CDR3 protein is CASSVAPGYEQYF. The CDR3 DNA reads as TGTGCCAGCAGCGTAGCTCCGGGTTACGAGCAGTACTTC.

The J gene is TRBJ2-7, the V gene TRBV7-9; D not resolved. Germline CDR1 is SEHNR and CDR2 is FQNEAQ (reference sequence). The CDR3 has 14 amino acids. The V and J ends lost 3 bases and 0 bases respectively, with 9 bases between them. In DNA, the CDR3 is TGTGCCAGCAGCTTTGACGGAAACTCCTACGAGCAGTACTTC. Protein product: CASSFDGNSYEQYF.

The chain employs TRBV5-1 and TRBJ2-7, with 8 bases fitting TRBD2. Germline V CDR1 and CDR2: SGHRS, YFSETQ. This CDR3 region has 15 residues. The V segment lost 4 bases and the J segment 1 base; nucleotides outside the gene matches: 7. In nucleotides, the CDR3 is TGCGCCAGCAGCGACGGGACTAGGTGGTCCTACGAGCAGTACTTC. It codes for CASSDGTRWSYEQYF.

Note on this clone: It may be a read error: a sequence one base away is much more abundant. The genes are TRBV28 and TRBJ2-7; D gene uncertain. Deletions cut 3 bases from V and 4 bases from J, with 4 bases between. Germline loops: CDR1 MDHEN, CDR2 SYDVKM. The CDR3 runs 11 residues. The CDR3 DNA is TGTGCCAGCAGTTTTTGGTACGAGCAGTACTTC. Translation: CASSFWYEQYF.

The chain combines TRBV2 with TRBJ1-5; maybe TRBD1 (5 bases). Germline assignment: CDR1 SNHLY and CDR2 FYNNEI. This CDR3 has 14 residues. Trimming took off 2 bases at V and 9 bases at J, with 14 bases between the two ends. The CDR3 loop is CASSENADIPPQHF. In DNA form, the CDR3 reads TGTGCCAGCAGTGAAAACGCGGACATCCCGCCCCAGCATTTT.